This T cell receptor beta chain appears in the sequencing data of a study of blood T cell repertoires in COVID-19 (dated by TCRdb to the early 2020s). In the study overall: Samples from collaborators originated in the United States, Italy and Spain and spanned both the acute and convalescent phases of COVID-19. The material from the prospective study consisted of cDNA or gDNA derived from T cells, B-cell-depleted T cells, or PBMCs. Deeply sampled blood TCRbeta repertoires from subjects exposed to, actively infected with, or recovered from COVID-19 were included in the dataset. The repertoires were made available in a free public database intended to serve as a resource for research on the immune response to SARS-CoV-2. Samples were obtained from the ongoing ImmuneRACE study (first 160 participants) and from about 1,300 subjects provided by 6 global collaborators. Sample metadata almost always included a de-identified subject ID, COVID-19 status, age in years and sex. Where available, HLA class I and class II types were obtained from metadata supplied by the sample provider rather than from assay-based typing. Beyond this particular receptor, the publication reports: The quantity of clinical and demographic metadata differed by source and by participant and was supplied without curation.

About this clone itself: Its antigen is currently not known. Per-base qualities were not stored, and no clone one base away is much larger.

At one collaborating source in Seattle, patients were enrolled during active infection and were followed longitudinally through the course of disease. Each collaborating institution followed its own protocols to collect whole blood in K2EDTA tubes. Collaborator samples were shipped for TCRbeta analysis as frozen whole blood, isolated PBMCs, or DNA extracted from either sample type. The CDR3 covers 15 residues, taking in both the cysteine and the phenylalanine. Solely the CDR3 DNA is kept, with 45 bases framed from the first base. V ends up 6 bases short and J 9 bases short, with an unmatched junction base count of 11. CDR1 and CDR2 (MDHEN, SYDVKM) derive from the germline V gene. TCRbeta CDR3 regions were amplified from genomic DNA by means of the immunoSEQ Assay, a bias-controlled multiplex PCR. From the authors' description of their analysis: The number of nucleated cells in each sample was estimated by amplification of reference gene primers within the assay. Sequence reads were collapsed and filtered to measure the absolute abundance of every unique TCRbeta CDR3 rearrangement. For each sample, productive Simpson clonality was calculated as the square root of Simpson's diversity index across productive rearrangements. TCRdb took this table from immuneACCESS and kept in-frame rearrangements with V and J called. Such tables lack part of the clones; where checked against another copy, unresolved V genes explain under half of the gap, and the rest is unexplained. Clone size and the V and J calls come from that table; the DNA yielded D and trimming. The sample contains some 200,000 clones, roughly 90% of them found a single time. 15% to 20% of the sample is held by the ten biggest clonotypes.

Material: peripheral blood. Here the chain combines TRBV28 and TRBJ2-1; 10 central nucleotides agree with TRBD1. The TCR comes from a man aged 50-59 years with COVID-19, enrolled during active disease. The CDR3 region: CASRNRDRGLREQFF. The base sequence is TGTGCCAGCAGGAACCGGGACAGGGGACTTCGTGAGCAGTTCTTC.